This is a list of T cell receptor beta chains from one sample in a study of cytomegalovirus exposure and HLA in healthy donors. The table came from immunoSEQ multiplex PCR; TCRdb's copy has only in-frame clones and leaves some out. This table holds about 200,000 clones, 70% to 85% found once. Material: PBMCs. These receptor sequences come from a boy aged 2 to 10 in good health and CMV-seronegative. The CDR3 runs from the conserved cysteine through the conserved F or W. Fields, in order: clone size, D gene, V gene, J gene, CDR3 protein, CDR3 DNA. A D gene is named only where the DNA matches it firmly. Size is stated for part of the rows, as once, few or many counts, or as a class when the clone is expanded.

-	-	TRBV14	TRBJ2-3	CASSQAGADTQYF	TGTGCCAGCAGCCAGGCAGGCGCAGATACGCAGTATTTT
-	TRBD1	TRBV7-6	TRBJ1-3	CASSSGGSSGNTIYF	TGTGCCAGCAGCTCAGGGGGGAGCTCTGGAAACACCATATATTTT
-	-	TRBV7-6	TRBJ2-5	CASRGLPETQYF	TGTGCCAGCAGGGGGCTTCCGGAGACCCAGTACTTC
once	-	TRBV19	TRBJ1-2	CASTSDRANYGYTF	TGTGCCAGTACCTCCGACAGAGCTAACTATGGCTACACCTTC
-	-	TRBV19	TRBJ1-5	CASSISGTHNQPQHF	TGTGCCAGTAGTATCTCAGGCACCCACAATCAGCCCCAGCATTTT
-	TRBD1	TRBV6-5	TRBJ1-2	CASSDGQGRGYTF	TGTGCCAGCAGTGACGGACAGGGGCGAGGCTACACCTTC
-	TRBD1	TRBV2	TRBJ2-7	CASSRSRGLSYEQYF	TGTGCCAGCAGCCGATCTAGGGGGCTCTCCTACGAGCAGTACTTC
-	TRBD1	TRBV4-3	TRBJ2-2	CASSQDARGPGELFF	TGCGCCAGCAGCCAAGATGCCAGGGGGCCCGGGGAGCTGTTTTTT
-	-	TRBV5-5	TRBJ1-2	CASSPGTGWYGYTF	TGTGCCAGCAGCCCTGGTACAGGGTGGTATGGCTACACCTTC
-	-	TRBV5-1	TRBJ2-7	CASRLDDPNYYEQYF	TGCGCCAGCCGCTTAGATGACCCTAACTACTACGAGCAGTACTTC
-	-	TRBV4-3	TRBJ1-1	CASSQAGSGTEAFF	TGCGCCAGCAGCCAAGCTGGGTCGGGGACTGAAGCTTTCTTT
-	-	TRBV19	TRBJ2-7	CASSADSTYEQYF	TGTGCCAGTAGTGCGGACAGTACCTACGAGCAGTACTTC
-	-	TRBV10-3	TRBJ1-1	CAIGTQGLGTEAFF	TGTGCCATCGGTACACAGGGCTTGGGTACTGAAGCTTTCTTT
-	TRBD1	TRBV7-9	TRBJ2-1	CASSSDRGGNNEQFF	TGTGCCAGCAGCTCCGACAGGGGGGGTAACAATGAGCAGTTCTTC
-	-	TRBV5-1	TRBJ2-5	CASSLGLPGEETQYF	TGCGCCAGCAGCTTGGGTCTCCCCGGAGAAGAGACCCAGTACTTC
-	-	TRBV18	TRBJ1-4	CASSPVQGRDEKLFF	TGTGCCAGCTCACCAGTACAGGGAAGGGATGAAAAACTGTTTTTT
-	-	TRBV5-1	TRBJ1-1	CASSLGGAGRANTEAFF	TGCGCCAGCAGCTTGGGGGGGGCAGGGAGGGCGAACACTGAAGCTTTCTTT
-	-	TRBV29-1	TRBJ1-2	CSVSAANYGYTF	TGCAGCGTTTCCGCGGCCAACTATGGCTACACCTTC
-	-	TRBV6-6	TRBJ1-3	CASSPGQGQNTIYF	TGTGCCAGCAGCCCCGGGCAGGGGCAAAACACCATATATTTT
-	-	TRBV7-2	TRBJ2-4	CASSALQGNIQYF	TGTGCCAGCAGCGCCCTACAGGGAAACATTCAGTACTTC
-	-	TRBV19	TRBJ2-7	CASSPGHAVRTYEQYF	TGTGCCAGTAGTCCCGGACACGCCGTCCGTACCTACGAGCAGTACTTC
-	-	TRBV11-2	TRBJ2-4	CASSLAGSDIQYF	TGTGCCAGCAGCTTAGCAGGGTCGGACATTCAGTACTTC
-	TRBD1	TRBV5-4	TRBJ2-3	CAGSDRVGTDTQYF	TGTGCCGGATCGGACAGGGTGGGTACAGATACGCAGTATTTT
-	-	TRBV7-9	TRBJ2-3	CASSITDTQYF	TGTGCCAGCAGCATAACAGATACGCAGTATTTT
-	-	TRBV6-5	TRBJ1-3	CASSPQGNTIYF	TGTGCCAGCAGCCCACAGGGAAACACCATATATTTT
-	-	TRBV29-1	TRBJ1-2	CSVEGSYGYTF	TGCAGCGTTGAGGGCAGCTATGGCTACACCTTC
once	-	TRBV7-8	TRBJ2-1	CASRMDGVASRTSSYNEQFF	TGTGCCAGCAGAATGGATGGGGTGGCTAGCCGAACCAGCTCCTACAATGAGCAGTTCTTC
-	-	TRBV2	TRBJ2-2	CASGTGTGELFF	TGTGCCAGCGGGACTGGTACCGGGGAGCTGTTTTTT
-	-	TRBV15	TRBJ1-3	CATSRDRGFARGNTIYF	TGTGCCACCAGCAGAGATCGGGGATTCGCCCGCGGAAACACCATATATTTT
-	-	TRBV19	TRBJ1-2	CASNADSRPWGYTF	TGTGCCAGTAACGCCGACAGCCGTCCTTGGGGCTACACCTTC
-	TRBD1	TRBV10-3	TRBJ1-3	CAISDPLGQILGNTIYF	TGTGCCATCAGTGACCCTCTGGGACAGATCCTCGGAAACACCATATATTTT
-	-	TRBV5-4	TRBJ1-6	CASSLGSVRNNSPLHF	TGTGCCAGCAGCTTGGGGAGCGTCCGGAACAATTCACCCCTCCACTTT
-	-	TRBV7-8	TRBJ1-5	CASSFDRRSSNQPQHF	TGTGCCAGCAGCTTCGACAGGCGCTCCAGCAATCAGCCCCAGCATTTT
few	-	TRBV30	TRBJ1-5	CAWSEVQGRPQHF	TGTGCCTGGAGTGAGGTCCAGGGAAGGCCCCAGCATTTT
few	-	TRBV9	TRBJ1-2	CASKGALYGYTF	TGTGCCAGCAAAGGGGCCCTATATGGCTACACCTTC
-	-	TRBV6-1	TRBJ1-4	CATARGKNEKLFF	TGTGCCACCGCGAGGGGGAAAAATGAAAAACTGTTTTTT
-	TRBD2	TRBV7-2	TRBJ2-3	CASSQTSGRDTQYF	TGTGCCAGCAGCCAAACTAGCGGGCGAGATACGCAGTATTTT
-	-	TRBV7-9	TRBJ1-3	CASSLEGATIYF	TGTGCCAGCAGCTTAGAGGGAGCCACCATATATTTT
-	TRBD2	TRBV13	TRBJ2-1	CASSRSLAGLLSSYNEQFF	TGTGCCAGCAGCCGGTCACTAGCGGGGCTATTAAGCTCCTACAATGAGCAGTTCTTC
-	-	TRBV7-9	TRBJ2-7	CASSPTTGPYEQYF	TGTGCCAGCAGCCCCACGACAGGACCCTACGAGCAGTACTTC
-	-	TRBV4-1	TRBJ2-3	CASSPPLEGGTDTQYF	TGCGCCAGCAGCCCCCCGTTGGAGGGAGGCACAGATACGCAGTATTTT
-	TRBD1	TRBV2	TRBJ2-7	CASCRDSYEQYF	TGTGCCAGCTGTAGGGACAGCTACGAGCAGTACTTC
-	TRBD2	TRBV19	TRBJ2-1	CASSNLLAGSPHEQFF	TGTGCCAGTAGTAACTTGCTAGCGGGGTCCCCTCATGAGCAGTTCTTC
-	-	TRBV6-5	TRBJ1-5	CASSYSSEDQPQHF	TGTGCCAGCAGTTACTCGTCAGAGGATCAGCCCCAGCATTTT